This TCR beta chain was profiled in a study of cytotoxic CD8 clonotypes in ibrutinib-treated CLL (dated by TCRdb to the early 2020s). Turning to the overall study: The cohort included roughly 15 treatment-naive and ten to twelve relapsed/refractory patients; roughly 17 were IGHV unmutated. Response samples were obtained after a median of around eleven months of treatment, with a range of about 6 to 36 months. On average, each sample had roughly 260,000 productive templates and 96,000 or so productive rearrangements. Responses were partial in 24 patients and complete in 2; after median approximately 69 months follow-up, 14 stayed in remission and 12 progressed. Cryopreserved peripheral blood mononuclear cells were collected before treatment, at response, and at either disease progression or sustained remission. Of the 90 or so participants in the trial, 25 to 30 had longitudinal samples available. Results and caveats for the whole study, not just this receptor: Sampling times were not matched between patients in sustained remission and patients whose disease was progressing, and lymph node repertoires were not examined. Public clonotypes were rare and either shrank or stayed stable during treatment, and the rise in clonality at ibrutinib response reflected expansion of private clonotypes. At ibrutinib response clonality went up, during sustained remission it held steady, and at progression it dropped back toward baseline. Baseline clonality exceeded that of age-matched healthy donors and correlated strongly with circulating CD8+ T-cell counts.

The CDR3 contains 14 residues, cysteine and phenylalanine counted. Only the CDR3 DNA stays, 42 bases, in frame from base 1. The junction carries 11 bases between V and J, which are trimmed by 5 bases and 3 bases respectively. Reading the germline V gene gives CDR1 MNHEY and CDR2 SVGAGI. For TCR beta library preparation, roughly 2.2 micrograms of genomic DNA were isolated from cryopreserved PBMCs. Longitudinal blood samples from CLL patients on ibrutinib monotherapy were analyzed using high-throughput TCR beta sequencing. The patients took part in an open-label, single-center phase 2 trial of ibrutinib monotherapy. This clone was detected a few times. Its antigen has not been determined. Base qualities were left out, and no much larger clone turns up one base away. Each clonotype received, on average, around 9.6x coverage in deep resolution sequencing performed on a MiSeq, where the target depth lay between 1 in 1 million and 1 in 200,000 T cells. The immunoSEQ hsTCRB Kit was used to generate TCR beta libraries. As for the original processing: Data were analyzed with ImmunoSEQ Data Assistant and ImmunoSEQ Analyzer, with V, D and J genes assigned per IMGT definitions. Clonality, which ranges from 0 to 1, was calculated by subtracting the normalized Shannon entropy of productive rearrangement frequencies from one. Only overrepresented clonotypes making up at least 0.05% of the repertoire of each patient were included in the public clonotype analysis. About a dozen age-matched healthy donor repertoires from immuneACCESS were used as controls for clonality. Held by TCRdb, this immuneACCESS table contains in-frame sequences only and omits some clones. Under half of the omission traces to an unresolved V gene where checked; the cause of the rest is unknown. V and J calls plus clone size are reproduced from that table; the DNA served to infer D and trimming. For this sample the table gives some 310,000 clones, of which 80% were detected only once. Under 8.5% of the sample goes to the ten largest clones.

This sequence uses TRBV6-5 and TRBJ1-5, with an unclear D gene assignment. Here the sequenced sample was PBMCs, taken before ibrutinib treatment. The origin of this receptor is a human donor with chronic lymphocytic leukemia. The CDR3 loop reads CASSPRGYNQPQHF. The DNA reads TGTGCCAGCAGTCCCCGAGGGTACAATCAGCCCCAGCATTTT.